This is a list of T cell receptor beta chains from one sample in a study of neurological immune-mediated disorders. From the 5' RACE reads, TCRdb called clonotypes with MiXCR, one entry per CDR3 protein. Of about 48,000 distinct CDR3 sequences in the sample, around 1.9% were seen once. Input material: PBMCs. The receptor source for this set is a middle-aged woman with multiple sclerosis. Both conserved end residues are part of each CDR3. A D gene is named only where the DNA matches it firmly. For some rows the clone size is stated as once, few or many, or as a class when expanded; others skip it.

size,J,D,V,CDR3,DNA
many,TRBJ2-5,TRBD2,TRBV18,CASSPGLADQETQYF,TGTGCCAGCTCACCGGGACTAGCGGACCAAGAGACCCAGTACTTC
many,TRBJ2-3,TRBD1,TRBV20-1,CSARGDGGRGLVDTQYF,TGCAGTGCTAGAGGGGATGGAGGCAGGGGGCTGGTAGATACGCAGTATTTT
many,TRBJ1-5,.,TRBV5-1,CASSEQGGNQPQHF,TGCGCCAGCAGCGAACAGGGAGGCAACCAGCCCCAGCATTTT
many,TRBJ2-7,TRBD2,TRBV5-1,CASSLYGGGYEQYF,TGCGCCAGCAGCTTGTATGGGGGGGGCTACGAGCAGTACTTC
many,TRBJ2-1,.,TRBV2,CASRERSGESNEQFF,TGTGCCAGCAGGGAGCGGTCAGGGGAAAGCAATGAGCAGTTCTTC
many,TRBJ2-3,.,TRBV5-1,CASSLGAGAETQYF,TGCGCCAGCAGCTTGGGTGCGGGGGCCGAAACGCAGTATTTT
many,TRBJ2-1,.,TRBV7-3,CASSLATAGEQFF,TGTGCCAGCAGCTTAGCCACAGCAGGTGAGCAGTTCTTC
many,TRBJ1-5,.,TRBV6-6,CASSYTRKQGGNQPQHF,TGTGCCAGCAGTTACACCAGGAAACAGGGAGGCAATCAGCCCCAGCATTTT
many,TRBJ1-4,TRBD1,TRBV20-1,CSAPRQGAEKLFF,TGCAGTGCCCCTAGACAGGGCGCAGAAAAACTGTTTTTT
many,TRBJ2-2,.,TRBV4-1,CASSQDTNVLGGELFF,TGCGCCAGCAGCCAAGATACGAACGTACTCGGAGGGGAGCTGTTTTTT
many,TRBJ1-2,TRBD1,TRBV20-1,CSARERPGQGNYGYTF,TGCAGTGCTAGAGAGAGACCGGGACAGGGTAACTATGGCTACACCTTC
many,TRBJ1-5,.,TRBV4-2,CASSQATNLGNQPQHF,TGTGCCAGCAGCCAAGCGACAAATTTGGGCAATCAGCCCCAGCATTTT
many,TRBJ1-5,.,TRBV12-3/TRBV12-4,CASSFAVNYQPQHF,TGTGCCAGCAGTTTCGCGGTAAACTATCAGCCCCAGCATTTT
many,TRBJ1-5,TRBD1,TRBV19,CASTFIWDRVDQPQHF,TGTGCCAGTACTTTTATCTGGGACAGGGTCGATCAGCCCCAGCATTTT
many,TRBJ2-3,TRBD2,TRBV10-3,CAITAGGVSTDTQYF,TGTGCCATCACCGCGGGGGGGGTTAGCACAGATACGCAGTATTTT
many,TRBJ1-4,.,TRBV20-1,CSASVELSNEKLFF,TGCAGTGCTAGTGTAGAACTGAGTAATGAAAAACTGTTTTTT
many,TRBJ2-3,.,TRBV20-1,CSARSVGGPDTQYF,TGCAGTGCTAGAAGTGTGGGGGGCCCCGATACGCAGTATTTT
many,TRBJ1-1,.,TRBV20-1,CSARDRRLGSTEAFF,TGCAGTGCTAGAGATAGGCGGTTAGGGAGCACTGAAGCTTTCTTT
many,TRBJ2-1,TRBD1,TRBV20-1,CSARDPTGASYNEQFF,TGCAGTGCTAGAGATCCGACAGGGGCCTCCTACAATGAGCAGTTCTTC
many,TRBJ1-5,TRBD1,TRBV20-1,CSARTGNQPQHF,TGCAGTGCCCGGACAGGGAATCAGCCCCAGCATTTT
many,TRBJ1-2,.,TRBV20-1,CSASTPSNYGYTF,TGCAGTGCTAGTACCCCTTCTAACTATGGCTACACCTTC
many,TRBJ1-5,.,TRBV5-1,CASSADSRNQPQHF,TGCGCCAGCAGCGCGGACAGCCGCAATCAGCCCCAGCATTTT
.,TRBJ2-3,.,TRBV20-1,CSDRDRTGTQYF,TGCAGTGATAGAGATCGGACGGGTACGCAGTATTTT
many,TRBJ2-3,TRBD1,TRBV20-1,CSAPNRGQPNTDTQYF,TGCAGTGCCCCAAACCGGGGACAGCCAAATACAGATACGCAGTATTTT
many,TRBJ1-1,.,TRBV6-5,CASSITLNTEAFF,TGTGCCAGCAGCATAACACTAAACACTGAAGCTTTCTTT
many,TRBJ1-3,.,TRBV29-1,CSVESSGNTIYF,TGCAGCGTTGAGAGCTCTGGAAACACCATATATTTT
many,TRBJ2-1,.,TRBV20-1,CSAREAGDLGDEQFF,TGCAGTGCTAGAGAGGCCGGGGACCTGGGGGATGAGCAGTTCTTC
many,TRBJ1-4,.,TRBV7-9,CASSPAQRLINEKLFF,TGTGCCAGCAGCCCAGCCCAGAGGCTCATTAATGAAAAACTGTTTTTT
many,TRBJ2-2,.,TRBV27,CASSFPGQPTGELFF,TGTGCCAGCAGTTTCCCCGGACAGCCCACCGGGGAGCTGTTTTTT
many,TRBJ2-1,.,TRBV5-1,CASSLVADPYNEQFF,TGCGCCAGCAGCTTGGTCGCAGATCCCTACAATGAGCAGTTCTTC
many,TRBJ1-1,.,TRBV5-1,CASSLAGQSTEAFF,TGCGCCAGCAGCTTGGCAGGGCAGAGCACTGAAGCTTTCTTT
many,TRBJ1-3,TRBD1,TRBV5-1,CASSFQTGTGNTIYF,TGCGCCAGCAGCTTCCAGACAGGGACTGGAAACACCATATATTTT
many,TRBJ2-1,TRBD2,TRBV7-3,CASSAGRGGRNEQFF,TGTGCCAGCAGCGCCGGACGGGGGGGGAGGAATGAGCAGTTCTTC
many,TRBJ2-7,.,TRBV20-1,CSAGTLTAYEQYF,TGCAGTGCCGGGACCCTTACTGCCTACGAGCAGTACTTC
many,TRBJ1-6,.,TRBV20-1,CSARDRVESPLHF,TGCAGTGCTAGAGATAGGGTGGAGTCACCCCTCCACTTT
many,TRBJ1-2,TRBD1,TRBV5-1,CASSFTGGRGYTF,TGCGCCAGCAGCTTTACAGGGGGGCGAGGCTACACCTTC
many,TRBJ1-1,.,TRBV5-1,CASSLNILNTEAFF,TGCGCCAGCAGCTTGAACATCTTGAACACTGAAGCTTTCTTT
many,TRBJ2-3,.,TRBV2,CASSIRESTDTQYF,TGTGCCAGCAGCATCAGGGAGAGCACAGATACGCAGTATTTT
many,TRBJ1-1,.,TRBV5-1,CASSNQGRSEAFF,TGCGCCAGCAGCAATCAGGGTCGAAGTGAAGCTTTCTTT
many,TRBJ2-4,.,TRBV5-1,CASSLAGDKNIQYF,TGCGCCAGCAGCTTGGCCGGGGACAAAAACATTCAGTACTTC
many,TRBJ1-4,.,TRBV20-1,CSVGQGPAGEKLFF,TGCAGTGTAGGGCAGGGACCCGCGGGTGAAAAACTGTTTTTT
many,TRBJ2-2,.,TRBV5-1,CASSRTPGLPGGELFF,TGCGCCAGCAGCCGAACGCCGGGACTGCCAGGCGGGGAGCTGTTTTTT
many,TRBJ2-7,TRBD2,TRBV5-4,CASSLVAGEGEQYF,TGTGCCAGCAGCTTGGTGGCGGGGGAGGGTGAGCAGTACTTC
many,TRBJ2-1,TRBD1,TRBV11-1,CASSFPGGPSQFF,TGTGCCAGCAGCTTTCCAGGGGGACCGTCGCAGTTCTTC
many,TRBJ1-1,.,TRBV5-1,CASSLGRGYANTEAFF,TGCGCCAGCAGCTTGGGACGGGGGTATGCGAACACTGAAGCTTTCTTT
many,TRBJ1-1,TRBD1,TRBV2,CASSESPRTGSGTEAFF,TGTGCCAGCAGTGAATCCCCCAGGACAGGATCCGGCACTGAAGCTTTCTTT
many,TRBJ2-3,TRBD2,TRBV10-3,CAISERLAANTQYF,TGTGCCATCAGTGAGCGACTAGCGGCTAATACGCAGTATTTT
many,TRBJ1-1,TRBD1,TRBV5-1,CASSAGGQRNTEAFF,TGCGCCAGCAGCGCAGGGGGACAGAGAAACACTGAAGCTTTCTTT
many,TRBJ2-3,.,TRBV5-1,CASSFGRVTDTQYF,TGCGCCAGCAGCTTCGGGCGAGTTACAGATACGCAGTATTTT
many,TRBJ2-3,.,TRBV20-1,CSARKRESTDTQYF,TGCAGTGCTAGGAAAAGGGAGAGCACAGATACGCAGTATTTT
many,TRBJ2-3,TRBD2,TRBV20-1,CSARGLAGGRLPTDTQYF,TGCAGTGCTAGAGGACTAGCGGGGGGGCGGCTCCCCACAGATACGCAGTATTTT
many,TRBJ2-1,.,TRBV27,CASGRGGPYNEQFF,TGTGCCAGCGGCCGAGGGGGACCCTACAATGAGCAGTTCTTC